This T cell receptor (beta chain) came from a study of beta chain features in type 1 diabetes. Study-wide results and caveats: More deletions and fewer insertions at VDJ junctions were found in patients with type 1 diabetes.

As regards this clone: The antigen is not known.

Since all of the isolated RNA was reverse transcribed, expressed TCRB transcripts were what got sequenced. The repertoire was sequenced with immunoSEQ multiplex PCR; TCRdb's copy has only in-frame clones and lacks some. The sample lists around 340,000 clones; 15% to 20% were seen once. Via the markers CD45RO/CCR7/CD25/CD127/CD95/CD27, stem cell-like memory, regulatory, central memory and naive CD4+ cells were sorted. Germline CDR1 is SGHAT and CDR2 is FQNNGV. The CDR3 contains 13 residues. V was trimmed by 8 bases and J by 6 bases, leaving 13 bases between them. This sequence was found in a young woman in good health. Sequencing input: naive CD4+ T cells from blood. This chain uses TRBV11-2 with TRBJ1-4; D gene uncertain. In DNA form, the CDR3 reads TGTGCCAGCCGCAGTCCGCTGCATGAAAAACTGTTTTTT. Its protein is CASRSPLHEKLFF. Looking up the rest from reference TRBV11-2 and TRBJ1-4 gives the full variable domain: EAGVAQSPRYKIIEKRQSVAFWCNPISGHATLYWYQQILGQGPKLLIQFQNNGVVDDSQLPKDRFSAERLKGVDSTLKIQPAKLEDSAVYLCASRSPLHEKLFFGSGTQLSVL.